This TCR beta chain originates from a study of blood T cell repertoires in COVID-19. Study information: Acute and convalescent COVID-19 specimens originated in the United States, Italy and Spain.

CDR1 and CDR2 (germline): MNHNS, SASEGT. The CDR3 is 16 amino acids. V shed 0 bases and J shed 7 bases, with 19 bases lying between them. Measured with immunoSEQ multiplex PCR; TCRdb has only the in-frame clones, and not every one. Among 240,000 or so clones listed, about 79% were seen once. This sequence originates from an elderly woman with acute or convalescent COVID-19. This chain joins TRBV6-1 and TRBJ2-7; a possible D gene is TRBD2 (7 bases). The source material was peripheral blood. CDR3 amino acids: CASSEARGGGPFEQYF. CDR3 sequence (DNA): TGTGCCAGCAGTGAAGCCCGCGGCGGGGGCCCGTTTGAGCAGTACTTC.